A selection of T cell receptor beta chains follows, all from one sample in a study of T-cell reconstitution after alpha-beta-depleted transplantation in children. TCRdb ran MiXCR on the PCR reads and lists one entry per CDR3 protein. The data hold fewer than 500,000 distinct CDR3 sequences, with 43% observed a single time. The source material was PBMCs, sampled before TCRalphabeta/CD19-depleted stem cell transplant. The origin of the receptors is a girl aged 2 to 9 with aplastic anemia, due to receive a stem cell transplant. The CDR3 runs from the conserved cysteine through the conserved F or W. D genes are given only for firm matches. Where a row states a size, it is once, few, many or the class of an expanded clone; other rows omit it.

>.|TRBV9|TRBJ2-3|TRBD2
CASSSSGISDTQYF
TGTGCCAGCAGCTCTAGCGGGATATCAGATACGCAGTATTTT
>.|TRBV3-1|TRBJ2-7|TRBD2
CACSRIQLAGRQISYEQYF
TGTGCCTGCTCCCGAATACAGCTAGCGGGAAGGCAGATCTCCTACGAGCAGTACTTC
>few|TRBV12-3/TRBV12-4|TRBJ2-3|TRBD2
CASTGGRADTQYF
TGTGCCAGCACCGGCGGGAGGGCCGATACGCAGTATTTT
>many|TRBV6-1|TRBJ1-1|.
CASSRSWDVRGEAFF
TGTGCCAGCAGCCGGAGTTGGGACGTGAGGGGTGAAGCTTTCTTT
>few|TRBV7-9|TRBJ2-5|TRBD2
CASSSQLAGVETQYF
TGTGCCAGCAGCTCACAACTAGCGGGAGTAGAGACCCAGTACTTC
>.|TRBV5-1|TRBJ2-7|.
CASSPLASGLYEQYF
TGCGCCAGCAGCCCCCTTGCGAGCGGACTTTACGAGCAGTACTTC
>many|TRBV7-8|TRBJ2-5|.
CASSFNRVSETQYF
TGTGCCAGCAGCTTCAACAGGGTTTCAGAGACCCAGTACTTC
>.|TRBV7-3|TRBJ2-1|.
CASSSYRDNEQFF
TGTGCCAGCAGCTCATACAGAGACAATGAGCAGTTCTTC
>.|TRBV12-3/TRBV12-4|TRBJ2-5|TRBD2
CASLAGGGDETQYF
TGTGCCAGCTTAGCGGGAGGGGGAGATGAGACCCAGTACTTC
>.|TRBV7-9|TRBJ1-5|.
CASSLKREQPQHF
TGTGCCAGCAGCTTAAAGCGCGAACAGCCCCAGCATTTT
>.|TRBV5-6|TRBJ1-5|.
CARIGEGQPQHF
TGTGCCAGGATAGGGGAGGGACAGCCCCAGCATTTT
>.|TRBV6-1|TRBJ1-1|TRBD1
CASSEYPDRGEALF
TGTGCCAGCAGTGAATATCCCGACAGGGGTGAAGCTTTGTTT
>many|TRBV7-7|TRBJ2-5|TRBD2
CASSLFGGGEETQYF
TGTGCTAGCAGCTTATTCGGGGGGGGAGAAGAGACCCAGTACTTC
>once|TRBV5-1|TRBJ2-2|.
CASTVNTGELFF
TGCGCCAGCACCGTGAACACCGGGGAGCTGTTTTTT
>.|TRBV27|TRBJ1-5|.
CASSGSTGYQPQHF
TGTGCCAGCAGTGGGTCGACAGGTTATCAGCCCCAGCATTTT
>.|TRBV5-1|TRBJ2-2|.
CASIGPANTGELFF
TGCGCCAGCATAGGCCCCGCGAACACCGGGGAGCTGTTTTTT
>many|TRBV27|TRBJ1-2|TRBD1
CASSLSGTVGYGYTF
TGTGCCAGCAGTTTATCCGGGACAGTAGGTTATGGCTACACCTTC
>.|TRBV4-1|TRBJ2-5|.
CASSLQGPSETQYF
TGCGCCAGCAGCCTACAGGGACCGTCAGAGACCCAGTACTTC
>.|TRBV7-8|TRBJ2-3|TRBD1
CASSPGQGAERQYF
TGTGCCAGCAGCCCGGGACAGGGGGCCGAGAGGCAGTATTTT
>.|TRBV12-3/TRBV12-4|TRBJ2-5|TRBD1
CASSKTGGGETQYF
TGTGCCAGCAGCAAGACAGGGGGGGGCGAGACCCAGTACTTC
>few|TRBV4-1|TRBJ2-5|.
CASSQSREPGGTQYF
TGCGCCAGCAGCCAGAGTAGAGAGCCAGGAGGGACCCAGTACTTC
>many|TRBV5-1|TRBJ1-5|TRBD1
CASSTTGGSNQPQHF
TGCGCCAGCAGTACGACAGGGGGGAGCAATCAGCCCCAGCATTTT
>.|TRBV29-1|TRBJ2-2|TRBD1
CSARDRGTGELFF
TGCAGCGCCAGAGACAGGGGCACCGGGGAGCTGTTTTTT
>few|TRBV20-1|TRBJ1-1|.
CSASLAGAYTEAFF
TGCAGTGCTAGCCTGGCAGGGGCCTACACTGAAGCTTTCTTT
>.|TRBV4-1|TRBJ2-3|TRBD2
CASSQDSSGTTDTQYF
TGCGCCAGCAGCCAAGATTCTAGCGGGACCACAGATACGCAGTATTTT
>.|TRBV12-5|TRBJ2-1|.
CASALDTTYNEQFF
TGTGCTAGTGCCCTGGACACCACCTACAATGAGCAGTTCTTC
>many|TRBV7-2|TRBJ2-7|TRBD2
CASSGAGTSGSGEQYF
TGTGCCAGCAGCGGGGCCGGGACTAGCGGTTCGGGGGAGCAGTACTTC
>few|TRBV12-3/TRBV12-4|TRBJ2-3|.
CASSFGFGGGSTDTQYF
TGTGCCAGCAGTTTTGGGTTTGGGGGCGGGAGCACAGATACGCAGTATTTT
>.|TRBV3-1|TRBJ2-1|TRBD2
CASSQSGGSSYNEQFF
TGTGCCAGCAGCCAGAGCGGGGGGAGTTCCTACAATGAGCAGTTCTTC
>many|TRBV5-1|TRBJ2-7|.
CASSLKLAPYEQYF
TGCGCCAGCAGCTTGAAATTAGCGCCCTACGAGCAGTACTTC
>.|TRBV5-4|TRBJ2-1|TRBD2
CASSPSGTSGPYNEQFF
TGTGCCAGCAGCCCGTCCGGGACTAGCGGGCCATACAATGAGCAGTTCTTC
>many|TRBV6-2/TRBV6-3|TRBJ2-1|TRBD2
CASSYVASGRMEGEQFF
TGTGCCAGCAGTTACGTGGCTAGCGGGAGAATGGAGGGTGAGCAGTTCTTC
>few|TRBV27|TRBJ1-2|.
CASSLSVYQGDTSGYTF
TGTGCCAGCAGTTTATCGGTTTATCAGGGAGACACATCTGGCTACACCTTC
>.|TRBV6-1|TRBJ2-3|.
CASTFLGQADTQYF
TGTGCCAGCACCTTCCTCGGCCAAGCAGATACGCAGTATTTT
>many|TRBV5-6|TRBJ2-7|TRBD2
CASSVRTSGSYEQYF
TGTGCCAGCAGCGTTCGGACTAGCGGGAGTTACGAGCAGTACTTC
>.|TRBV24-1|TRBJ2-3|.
CAIRGPNTDTLYF
TGTGCCATCCGGGGGCCTAACACAGATACGCTGTATTTT
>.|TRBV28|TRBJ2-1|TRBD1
CASTPDRDEQFF
TGTGCCAGCACCCCAGACAGGGATGAGCAGTTCTTC
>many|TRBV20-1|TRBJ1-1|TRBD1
CSAGHRGRWSVTEAFF
TGCAGTGCTGGCCACAGGGGGCGGTGGTCAGTCACTGAAGCTTTCTTT
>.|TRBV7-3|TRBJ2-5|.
CASSSDGVQETQYF
TGTGCCAGCAGCTCTGATGGGGTACAAGAGACCCAGTACTTC
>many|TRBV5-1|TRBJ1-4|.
CASSLAGLNEKLFF
TGCGCCAGCAGCTTGGCCGGCCTTAATGAAAAACTGTTTTTT
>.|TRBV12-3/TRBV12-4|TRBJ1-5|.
CASSLAEPRDQPQHF
TGTGCCAGCAGTTTAGCAGAGCCACGAGACCAGCCCCAGCATTTT
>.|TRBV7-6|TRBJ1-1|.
CASSLGSEGLVNTEAFF
TGTGCCAGCAGCTTAGGAAGTGAGGGCTTAGTGAACACTGAAGCTTTCTTT
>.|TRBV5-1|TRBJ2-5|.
CASSSLQKETQYF
TGCGCCAGCAGCTCACTACAAAAAGAGACCCAGTACTTC
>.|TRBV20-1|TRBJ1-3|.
CSASWGSPNTIYF
TGCAGTGCGTCGTGGGGATCCCCAAACACCATATATTTT
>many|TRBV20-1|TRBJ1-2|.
CSARGEQDNYGYTF
TGCAGTGCTAGAGGCGAACAGGACAACTATGGCTACACCTTC
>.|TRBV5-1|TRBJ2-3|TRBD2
CASSLAGGGAADTQYF
TGCGCCAGCAGCTTGGCCGGCGGGGGGGCGGCAGATACGCAGTATTTT
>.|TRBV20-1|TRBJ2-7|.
CSLAHEQYF
TGCAGTTTAGCCCACGAGCAGTACTTC
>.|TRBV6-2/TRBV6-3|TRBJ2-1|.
CASNDRGPGHNEQFF
TGTGCCAGCAACGACCGGGGGCCAGGGCACAATGAGCAGTTCTTC
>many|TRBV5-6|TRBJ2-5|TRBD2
CASSGSSSGRIGETQYF
TGTGCCAGCAGCGGTTCCTCTAGCGGGAGGATAGGGGAGACCCAGTACTTC
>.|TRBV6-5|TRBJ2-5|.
CASSYKELETQYF
TGTGCCAGCAGTTACAAGGAGTTGGAGACCCAGTACTTC
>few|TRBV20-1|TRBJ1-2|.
CSASRRMDGNYGYTF
TGCAGTGCTAGCCGAAGAATGGATGGGAACTATGGCTACACCTTC
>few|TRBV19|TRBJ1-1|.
CASSITGLGTEAFF
TGTGCCAGTAGTATAACAGGGCTGGGCACTGAAGCTTTCTTT
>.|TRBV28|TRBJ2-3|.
CASSPTLTGSDTQYF
TGTGCCAGCAGTCCAACACTCACAGGGTCCGATACGCAGTATTTT
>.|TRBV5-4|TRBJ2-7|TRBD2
CASSLEPTELAGGSYEQYF
TGTGCCAGCAGCTTGGAGCCCACAGAACTAGCGGGAGGGTCCTACGAGCAGTACTTC
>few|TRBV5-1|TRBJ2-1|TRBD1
CASSGGTGSFYEQFF
TGCGCCAGCAGCGGGGGGACAGGGAGCTTCTATGAGCAGTTCTTC
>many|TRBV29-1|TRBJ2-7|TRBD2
CSVDGGPAGGEQYF
TGCAGCGTTGACGGCGGTCCAGCGGGAGGCGAGCAGTACTTC
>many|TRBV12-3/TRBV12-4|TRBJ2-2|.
CASSFLAISETGELFF
TGTGCCAGCAGTTTTTTGGCAATTAGTGAGACCGGGGAGCTGTTTTTT
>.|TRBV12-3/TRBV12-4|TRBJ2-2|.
CASSLGGGVTGELFF
TGTGCCAGCAGTTTGGGAGGGGGTGTCACCGGGGAGCTGTTTTTT
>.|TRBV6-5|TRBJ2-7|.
CASSYSSSSGGNVYEQYF
TGTGCCAGCAGTTACTCGAGTTCGTCCGGGGGAAACGTCTACGAGCAGTACTTC
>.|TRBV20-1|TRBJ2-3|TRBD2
CSVSTYQGLADSTDTQYF
TGCAGTGTTTCCACCTACCAGGGTCTAGCGGATAGCACAGATACGCAGTATTTT